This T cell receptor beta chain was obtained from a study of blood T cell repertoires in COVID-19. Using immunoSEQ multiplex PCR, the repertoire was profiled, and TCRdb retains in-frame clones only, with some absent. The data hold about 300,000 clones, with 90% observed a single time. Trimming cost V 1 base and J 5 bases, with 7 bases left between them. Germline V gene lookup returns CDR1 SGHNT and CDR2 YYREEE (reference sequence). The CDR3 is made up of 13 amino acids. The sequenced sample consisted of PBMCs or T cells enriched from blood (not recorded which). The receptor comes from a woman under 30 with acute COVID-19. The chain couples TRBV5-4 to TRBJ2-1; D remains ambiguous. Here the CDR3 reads CASSLMRDNEQFF. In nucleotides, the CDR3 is TGTGCCAGCAGCTTGATGCGCGACAATGAGCAGTTCTTC.